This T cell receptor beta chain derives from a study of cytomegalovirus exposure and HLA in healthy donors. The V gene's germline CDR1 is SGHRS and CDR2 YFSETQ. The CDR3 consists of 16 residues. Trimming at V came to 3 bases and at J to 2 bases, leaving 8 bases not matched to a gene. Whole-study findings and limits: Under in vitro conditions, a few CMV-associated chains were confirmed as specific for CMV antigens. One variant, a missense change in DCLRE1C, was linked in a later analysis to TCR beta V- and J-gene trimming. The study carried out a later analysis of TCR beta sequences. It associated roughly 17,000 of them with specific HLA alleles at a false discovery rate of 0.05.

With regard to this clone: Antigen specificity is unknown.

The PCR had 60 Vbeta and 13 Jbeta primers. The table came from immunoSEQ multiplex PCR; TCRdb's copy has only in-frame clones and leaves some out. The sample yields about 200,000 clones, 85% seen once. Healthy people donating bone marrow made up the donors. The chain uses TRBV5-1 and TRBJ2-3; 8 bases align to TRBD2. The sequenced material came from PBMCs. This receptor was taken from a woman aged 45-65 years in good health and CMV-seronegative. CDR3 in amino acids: CASSSGTREFTDTQYF. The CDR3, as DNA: TGCGCCAGCAGCTCCGGGACTAGAGAGTTCACAGATACGCAGTATTTT.